Reported below is one TCR beta chain. Its antigen remains unknown. The sample belongs to a study of blood T cells in healthy people across ages. Study-level results: PBMCs were not sorted, which prevented a conclusive comparison of naive versus antigen-experienced cells.

Next came a second PCR, run for roughly 7 to 12 cycles, which used a sample-barcoded 5' primer along with a J-beta primer mix. Template switching added a 12-random-nucleotide identifier to every cDNA molecule. Per-sample output comprised a minimum of 2.5 million paired-end reads containing CDR3. TCRdb re-called the 5' RACE reads with MiXCR, one entry per CDR3 protein. This sample has 600,000 to 850,000 distinct CDR3 sequences, with around 40% found just once. A minimum of 7 million PBMCs was isolated per sample. Germline V gives CDR1 SGHTA, CDR2 FQGTGA. V lost 4 bases and J lost 6; bases outside the gene matches: 7. This CDR3 region has 15 residues.

Sequenced material: blood. This clonotype was obtained from a woman aged 60-70 years in good health. The rearrangement links TRBV7-3 to TRBJ2-2; TRBD1 matches 8 bases. CDR3 sequence (DNA): TGTGCCAGCAGCTCCACCTCGACAGGGGCCGGGGAGCTGTTTTTT. Residues: CASSSTSTGAGELFF.